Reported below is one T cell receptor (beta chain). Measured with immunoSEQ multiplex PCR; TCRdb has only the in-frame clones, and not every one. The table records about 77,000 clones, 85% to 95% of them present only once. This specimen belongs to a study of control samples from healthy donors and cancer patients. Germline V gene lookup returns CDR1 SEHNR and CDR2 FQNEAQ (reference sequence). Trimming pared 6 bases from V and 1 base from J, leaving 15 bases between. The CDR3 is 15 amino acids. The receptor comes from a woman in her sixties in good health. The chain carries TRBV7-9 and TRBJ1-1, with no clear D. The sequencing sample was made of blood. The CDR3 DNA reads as TGTGCCAGCAGGGCACTTCTAAGTGGGAACACTGAAGCTTTCTTT. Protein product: CASRALLSGNTEAFF.